The rows below give T cell receptor beta chains drawn from one sample of a study of OX40 agonist ivuxolimab in advanced cancers. Using immunoSEQ multiplex PCR, the repertoire was profiled, and TCRdb retains in-frame clones only, with some absent. The repertoire has 50,000 to 65,000 clones, 80% to 95% of them found once; the top ten carry around 25%. Sample: CD4+ or CD8+ T cells sorted from blood, taken in a trial of the OX40 agonist ivuxolimab. These receptors were obtained from an adult with an advanced solid tumor such as melanoma, head and neck, liver or kidney cancer. Both conserved end residues are trimmed from each CDR3. The order of the fields is CDR3 protein, V gene.

CDR3 protein: ASSLGEKLF
V gene: TRBV27

CDR3 protein: ASSLGPAGTDTQY
V gene: TRBV7-3

CDR3 protein: ASSVGAGEVSDTQY
V gene: TRBV9

CDR3 protein: ASSPPFAGEGPYEQY
V gene: TRBV27

CDR3 protein: ASSLTSGRVEQF
V gene: TRBV14

CDR3 protein: ARGQGARDYGYT
V gene: TRBV4-1

CDR3 protein: ASSLSAGYTDTQY
V gene: TRBV5-1

CDR3 protein: ASSPPGWGTDTQY
V gene: TRBV13

CDR3 protein: ASSQEVGSTDTQY
V gene: TRBV4-1

CDR3 protein: AWSDTEAF
V gene: TRBV30